The next 18 T cell receptor beta chains were all read from a single sample in a study of shared clonotypes between healthy human individuals. TCRdb's table, derived via immunoSEQ multiplex PCR, lists solely in-frame clones and lacks some. The sample lists about 1.9 million clones; 93% were seen once. Naive CD8 cells lacked CD45RO and underwent positive selection for CCR7, leaving out terminally differentiated effector memory CD45RA+ cells. The sample was naive CD8+ T cells from PBMCs. The receptor source for this set is a man aged 18 to 35 in good health. Some clones in this sample may be carry-over from other donors' samples.

The chain couples TRBV9 to TRBJ1-2; possibly TRBD1 for D (6 bases). The germline gives CDR1 SGDLS, CDR2 YYNGEE. The CDR3 totals 15 residues. Trimming took 4 bases from V and 4 from J, leaving 17 bases between them. The CDR3, as DNA: TGTGCCAGCAGCTCGCGTCTCGGGGGCGGCTATGGCTACACCTTC. Protein product: CASSSRLGGGYGYTF. The variable domain in full, with the rest retrieved from reference TRBV9 and TRBJ1-2, is DSGVTQTPKHLITATGQRVTLRCSPRSGDLSVYWYQQSLDQGLQFLIQYYNGEERAKGNILERFSAQQFPDLHSELNLSSLELGDSALYFCASSSRLGGGYGYTFGSGTRLTVV.

The rearrangement links TRBV5-4 to TRBJ2-3; 9 bases match TRBD2. This CDR3 has 16 residues. Per the germline V gene, CDR1 is SGHNT and CDR2 is YYREEE (reference sequence). J gave up 10 bases and V 0 bases, and 12 bases lay outside the gene matches. The CDR3 sequence is CASSLGGGRAEPAQYF. As DNA, the CDR3 is TGTGCCAGCAGCTTGGGTGGCGGGAGGGCCGAGCCCGCGCAGTATTTT.

This clone has just one count. The J gene is TRBJ2-1, the V gene TRBV7-9, with TRBD2 matching 10 bases. The trim removed 5 bases at V and 10 bases at J, leaving 11 bases unmatched. The germline V gene has CDR1 SEHNR and CDR2 FQNEAQ (reference sequence). The CDR3 spans 15 residues. The CDR3 region has the DNA TGTGCCAGCAGCCCCCCTAGCGGGAGTTATCTCGAGCAGTTCTTC. It is translated as CASSPPSGSYLEQFF.

The V and J genes are TRBV4-3 and TRBJ2-3, with unresolved D. The CDR3 has 15 residues. V was pared by 0 bases and J by 3 bases, with 10 bases between. Per the germline V gene, CDR1 is LGHNA and CDR2 is YSLEER. The CDR3 region is CASSQDPWPTDTQYF. In DNA form, the CDR3 reads TGCGCCAGCAGCCAAGATCCGTGGCCAACAGATACGCAGTATTTT.

The chain links TRBV5-1 to TRBJ1-2, with D possibly matching TRBD1 (5 bases). The CDR3 has 15 residues. In germline, CDR1 is SGHRS, CDR2 YFSETQ. V gave up 0 bases and J gave up 1 base, with 10 bases separating them. CDR3 region: CASSLGRGVNYGYTF. Here the CDR3 DNA reads TGCGCCAGCAGCTTGGGGAGGGGAGTTAACTATGGCTACACCTTC.

The V and J genes are TRBV2 and TRBJ1-2; D possibly corresponds to TRBD1 (5 bases). There are 14 residues in the CDR3. Germline CDR1 reads SNHLY; CDR2 reads FYNNEI. V was pared by 9 bases and J by 0 bases, with 14 bases between. The CDR3 spells CARSTGPSNYGYTF. In DNA, the CDR3 is TGTGCCAGGTCAACAGGTCCCTCTAACTATGGCTACACCTTC.

With regard to this clone: This specimen includes other DNA sequences encoding the same CDR3. The chain joins TRBV28 to TRBJ2-7; a weak D match, TRBD2 (5 bases). The V end was cut by 3 bases, the J end by 2 bases, with 11 bases between. CDR3 length equals 14 residues. Germline V gene lookup returns CDR1 MDHEN and CDR2 SYDVKM. CDR3 sequence (DNA): TGTGCCAGCAGTTTTACGGGATCAACCTACGAGCAGTACTTC. Its translation is CASSFTGSTYEQYF.

The chain links TRBV15 to TRBJ2-5; perhaps TRBD2 as D (5 bases). The V and J ends lost 8 bases and 3 bases respectively, with 13 bases between them. There are 13 residues in the CDR3. Germline-derived CDR1 and CDR2 are LNHNV and YYDKDF (reference sequence). The CDR3 DNA reads TGTGCCACCGACGGGGAAAGGGAAGAGACCCAGTACTTC. Amino acid sequence: CATDGEREETQYF.

The rearrangement links TRBV10-1 to TRBJ2-5; the D gene is possibly TRBD2 (5 bases). CDR3 length equals 14 residues. The V gene's germline CDR1 is WNHNN and CDR2 SYGVQD (reference sequence). Between the trimmed V and J ends, which lost 6 bases and 3 bases, there was a span of 14 bases. The DNA of the CDR3 is TGCGCCAGCAGCCCCGGACGGGGAGAAGAGACCCAGTACTTC. It codes for CASSPGRGEETQYF.

The chain uses TRBV7-9 and TRBJ2-6; 8 bases agree with TRBD1. J lost 0 bases, V lost 4 bases, and 5 bases had no gene match. The CDR3 has 17 residues. Germline V CDR1 and CDR2: SEHNR, FQNEAQ (reference sequence). The CDR3 reads CASSSSGQGSGANVLTF. CDR3 coding DNA: TGTGCCAGCAGCTCGAGCGGACAGGGCTCTGGGGCCAACGTCCTGACTTTC.

The rearrangement uses TRBV27 and TRBJ2-7, with no clear D. Deletions cut 4 bases from V and 0 bases from J, with 13 bases between. From germline, CDR1 is MNHEY and CDR2 SMNVEV (reference sequence). The length of the CDR3 is 15 residues. The CDR3 here is CASSYGPASSYEQYF. As DNA, the CDR3 is TGTGCCAGCAGTTACGGTCCTGCAAGCTCCTACGAGCAGTACTTC.

This chain joins TRBV27 and TRBJ2-1; D uncertain. CDR1 and CDR2 (germline): MNHEY, SMNVEV (reference sequence). V shed 7 bases and J shed 6 bases, with 16 bases lying between them. The CDR3 sequence is 14 residues long. The CDR3, as DNA: TGTGCCAGCATAGGACCCGAAAATCCCAATGAGCAGTTCTTC. It translates to CASIGPENPNEQFF.

The chain couples TRBV9 to TRBJ2-7; TRBD1 agrees at 7 bases. The CDR3 has 17 residues. Per germline, CDR1 SGDLS and CDR2 YYNGEE. Trimming at V came to 4 bases and at J to 2 bases, leaving 15 bases not matched to a gene. The CDR3 loop is CASSNSVDRARPYEQYF. CDR3 sequence (DNA): TGTGCCAGCAGCAATTCGGTAGACAGGGCCCGACCCTACGAGCAGTACTTC.

A note on this clone: The same CDR3 also results from other DNA sequences found in this sample. The gene calls are TRBV9 and TRBJ1-1; D is possibly TRBD1 (5 bases). The V and J ends lost 4 bases and 4 bases respectively, with 14 bases between them. Germline values: CDR1 SGDLS, CDR2 YYNGEE. The CDR3 spans 14 residues. Here the CDR3 reads CASSPGGGGTEAFF. The CDR3 DNA sequence: TGTGCCAGCAGCCCCGGGGGGGGAGGCACTGAAGCTTTCTTT.

The V and J genes are TRBV4-1 and TRBJ2-3; 10 nucleotides match TRBD2. The CDR3 contains 17 residues. V lost 1 base, J lost 0 bases, and 4 bases stayed unmatched. Germline CDR1 is MGHRA and CDR2 is YSYEKL. The DNA for the CDR3 is TGCGCCAGCAGCCAAGGGACTAGCGGCCGCAGCACAGATACGCAGTATTTT. Encoded protein: CASSQGTSGRSTDTQYF.

The chain recombines TRBV7-7 with TRBJ2-1; 14 nucleotides match TRBD2. Germline lookup yields CDR1 SSHAT and CDR2 FNYEAQ (reference sequence). This CDR3 region has 18 residues. V lost 2 bases to trimming and J lost 8 bases; unmatched junction nucleotides: 11. The CDR3 DNA sequence: TGTGCCAGCAGCTTAAGTGGGGGGGGACTAGCGGGAGTCGATGAGCAGTTCTTC. Amino acids: CASSLSGGGLAGVDEQFF.

This chain joins TRBV9 and TRBJ1-4, with 7 bases matching TRBD1. V lost 3 bases and J lost 7; bases outside the gene matches: 6. This CDR3 comprises 14 residues. The germline V gene encodes CDR1 SGDLS and CDR2 YYNGEE. CDR3 in amino acids: CASSAGQWGEKLFF. CDR3 nucleotides: TGTGCCAGCAGCGCGGGACAGTGGGGTGAAAAACTGTTTTTT.

The rearrangement links TRBV10-3 to TRBJ2-1, with 10 bases fitting TRBD2. CDR1 and CDR2 from the germline V gene are ENHRY and SYGVKD. V was pared by 6 bases and J by 3 bases, with 5 bases of the junction left unmatched. CDR3 length: 15 residues. This CDR3 is CAIREAGGFYNEQFF. The CDR3 nucleotides read TGTGCCATCAGGGAAGCGGGAGGGTTCTACAATGAGCAGTTCTTC.